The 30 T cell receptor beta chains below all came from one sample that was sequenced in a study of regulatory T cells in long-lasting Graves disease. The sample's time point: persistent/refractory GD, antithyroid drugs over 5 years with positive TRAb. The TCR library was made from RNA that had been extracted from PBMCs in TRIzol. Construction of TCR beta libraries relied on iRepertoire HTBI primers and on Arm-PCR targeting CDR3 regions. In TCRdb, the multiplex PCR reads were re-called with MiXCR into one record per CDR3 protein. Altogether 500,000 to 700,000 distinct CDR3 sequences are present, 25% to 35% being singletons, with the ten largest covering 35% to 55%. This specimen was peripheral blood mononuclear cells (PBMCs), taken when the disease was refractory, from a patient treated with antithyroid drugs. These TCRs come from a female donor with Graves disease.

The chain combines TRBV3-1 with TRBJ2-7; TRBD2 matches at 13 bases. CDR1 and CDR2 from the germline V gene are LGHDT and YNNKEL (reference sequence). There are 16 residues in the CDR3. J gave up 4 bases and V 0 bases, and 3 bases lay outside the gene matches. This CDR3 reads CASSQEMTSGRYEQYF. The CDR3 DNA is TGTGCCAGCAGCCAAGAAATGACTAGCGGGAGGTACGAGCAGTACTTC.

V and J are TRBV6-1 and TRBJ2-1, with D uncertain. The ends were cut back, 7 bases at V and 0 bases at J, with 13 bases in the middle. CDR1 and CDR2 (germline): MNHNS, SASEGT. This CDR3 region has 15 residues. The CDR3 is CASNKAPSSYNEQFF. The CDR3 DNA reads TGTGCCAGCAACAAAGCGCCGAGCTCCTACAATGAGCAGTTCTTC.

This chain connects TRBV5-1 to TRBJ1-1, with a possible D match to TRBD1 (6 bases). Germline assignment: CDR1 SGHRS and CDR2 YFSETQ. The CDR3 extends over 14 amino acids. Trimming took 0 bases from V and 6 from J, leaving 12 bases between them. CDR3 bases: TGCGCCAGCAGCTTGGTGGCGGGGGGCTCTGAAGCTTTCTTT. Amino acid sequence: CASSLVAGGSEAFF.

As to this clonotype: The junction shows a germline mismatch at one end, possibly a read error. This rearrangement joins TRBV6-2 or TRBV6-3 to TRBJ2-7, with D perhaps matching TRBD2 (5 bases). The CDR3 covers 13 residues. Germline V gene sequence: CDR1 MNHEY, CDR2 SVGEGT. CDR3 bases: TGCGCCAGCAGTAACTCCCCAGAGGGCGAGCAGTACTTC. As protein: CASSNSPEGEQYF.

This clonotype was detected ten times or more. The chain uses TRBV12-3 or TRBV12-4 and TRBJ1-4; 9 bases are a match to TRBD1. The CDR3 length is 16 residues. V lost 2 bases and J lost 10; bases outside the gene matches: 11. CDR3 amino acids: CASSLIRTGEVGKLFF. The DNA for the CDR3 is TGTGCCAGCAGTTTAATACGGACAGGGGAGGTTGGAAAACTGTTTTTT.

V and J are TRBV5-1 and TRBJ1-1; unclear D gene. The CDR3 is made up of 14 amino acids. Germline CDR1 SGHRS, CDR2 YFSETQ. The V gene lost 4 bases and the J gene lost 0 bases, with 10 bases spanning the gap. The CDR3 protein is CASSPAVMNTEAFF. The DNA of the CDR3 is TGCGCCAGCAGCCCTGCCGTCATGAACACTGAAGCTTTCTTT.

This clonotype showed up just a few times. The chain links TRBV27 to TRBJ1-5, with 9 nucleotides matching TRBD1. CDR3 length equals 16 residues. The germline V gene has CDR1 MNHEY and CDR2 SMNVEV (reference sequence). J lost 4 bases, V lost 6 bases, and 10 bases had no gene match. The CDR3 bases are TGTGCCAGCAGCCCAGCCGGGACAGGGTGGAATCAGCCCCAGCATTTT. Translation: CASSPAGTGWNQPQHF.

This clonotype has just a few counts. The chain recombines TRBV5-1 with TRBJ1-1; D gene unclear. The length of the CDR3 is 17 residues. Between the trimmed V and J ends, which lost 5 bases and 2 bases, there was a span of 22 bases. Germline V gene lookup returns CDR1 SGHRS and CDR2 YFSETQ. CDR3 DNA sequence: TGCGCCAGCAGAAATGGGGAAACCGGGAGCTTAAACACTGAAGCTTTCTTT. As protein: CASRNGETGSLNTEAFF.

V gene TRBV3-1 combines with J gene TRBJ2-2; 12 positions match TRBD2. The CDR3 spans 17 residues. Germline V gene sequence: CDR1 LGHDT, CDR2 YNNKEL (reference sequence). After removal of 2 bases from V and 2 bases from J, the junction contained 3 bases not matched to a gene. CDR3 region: CASSQSTSGSNTGELFF. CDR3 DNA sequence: TGTGCCAGCAGCCAATCGACTAGCGGGAGTAACACCGGGGAGCTGTTTTTT.

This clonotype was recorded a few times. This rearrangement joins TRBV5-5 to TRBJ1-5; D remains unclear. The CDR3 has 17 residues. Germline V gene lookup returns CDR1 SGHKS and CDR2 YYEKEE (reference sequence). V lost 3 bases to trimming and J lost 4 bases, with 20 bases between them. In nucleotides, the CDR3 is TGTGCCAGCAGCTCCACGATGAGTGCAGGTCAAAATCAGCCCCAGCATTTT. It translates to CASSSTMSAGQNQPQHF.

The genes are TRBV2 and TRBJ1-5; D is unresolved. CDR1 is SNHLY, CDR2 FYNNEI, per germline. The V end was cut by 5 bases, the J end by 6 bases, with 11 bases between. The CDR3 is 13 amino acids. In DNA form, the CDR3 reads TGTGCCAGCAGTCCTGACCTTGCTCAGCCCCAGCATTTT. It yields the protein CASSPDLAQPQHF.

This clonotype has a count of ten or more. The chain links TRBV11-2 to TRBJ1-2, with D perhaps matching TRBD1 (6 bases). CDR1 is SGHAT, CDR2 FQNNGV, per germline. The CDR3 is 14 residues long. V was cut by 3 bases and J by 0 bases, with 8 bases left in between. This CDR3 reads CASSFGGTNYGYTF. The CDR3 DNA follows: TGTGCCAGCAGCTTTGGGGGCACTAACTATGGCTACACCTTC.

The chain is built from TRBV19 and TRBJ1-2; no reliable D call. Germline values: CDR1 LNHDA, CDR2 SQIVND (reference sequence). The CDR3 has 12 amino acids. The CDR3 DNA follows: TGTGCTGCTACGTCCTCTTCCTATGGCTACACCTTC. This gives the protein CAATSSSYGYTF.

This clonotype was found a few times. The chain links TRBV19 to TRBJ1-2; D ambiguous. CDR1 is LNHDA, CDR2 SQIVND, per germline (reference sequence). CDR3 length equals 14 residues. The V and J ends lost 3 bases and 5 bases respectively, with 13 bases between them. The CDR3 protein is CASSIGQARYGYTF. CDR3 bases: TGTGCCAGTAGTATTGGGCAGGCTCGATATGGCTACACCTTC.

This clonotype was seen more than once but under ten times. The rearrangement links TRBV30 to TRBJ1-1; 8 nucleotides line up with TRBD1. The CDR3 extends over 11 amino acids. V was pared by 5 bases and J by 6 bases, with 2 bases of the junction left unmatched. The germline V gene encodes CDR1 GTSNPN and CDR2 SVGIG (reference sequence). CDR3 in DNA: TGTGCCTGGGGACAGGGCGCTGAAGCTTTCTTT. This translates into CAWGQGAEAFF. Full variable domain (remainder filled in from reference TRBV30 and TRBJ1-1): SQTIHQWPATLVQPVGSPLSLECTVEGTSNPNLYWYRQAAGRGLQLLFYSVGIGQISSEVPQNLSASRPQDRQFILSSKKLLLSDSGFYLCAWGQGAEAFFGQGTRLTVV.

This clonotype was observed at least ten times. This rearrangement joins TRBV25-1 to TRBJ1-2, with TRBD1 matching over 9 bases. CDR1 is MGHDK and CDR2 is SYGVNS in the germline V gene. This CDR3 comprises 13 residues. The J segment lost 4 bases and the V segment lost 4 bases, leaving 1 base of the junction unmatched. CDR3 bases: TGTGCCAGCAGTGGACAGGGGGTCTATGGCTACACCTTC. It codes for CASSGQGVYGYTF.

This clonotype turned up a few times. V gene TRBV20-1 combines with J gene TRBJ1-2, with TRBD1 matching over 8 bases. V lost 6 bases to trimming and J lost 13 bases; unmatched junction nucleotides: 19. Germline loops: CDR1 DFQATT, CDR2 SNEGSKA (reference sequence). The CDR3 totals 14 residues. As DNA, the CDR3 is TGCAGTGCGGAAAGACCGGGACAGGAATTCTTCGTCACCTTC. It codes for CSAERPGQEFFVTF.

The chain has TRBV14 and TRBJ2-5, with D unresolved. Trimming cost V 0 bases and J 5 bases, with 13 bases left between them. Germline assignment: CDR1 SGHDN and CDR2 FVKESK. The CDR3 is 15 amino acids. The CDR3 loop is CASSQDVAWIETQYF. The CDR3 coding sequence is TGTGCCAGCAGCCAAGATGTGGCATGGATTGAGACCCAGTACTTC.

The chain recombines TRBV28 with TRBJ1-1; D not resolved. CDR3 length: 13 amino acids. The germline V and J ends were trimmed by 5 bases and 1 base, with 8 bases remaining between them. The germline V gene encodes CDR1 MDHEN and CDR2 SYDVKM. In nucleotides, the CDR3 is TGTGCCAGCAGTACAAGGAGGAACACTGAAGCTTTCTTT. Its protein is CASSTRRNTEAFF.

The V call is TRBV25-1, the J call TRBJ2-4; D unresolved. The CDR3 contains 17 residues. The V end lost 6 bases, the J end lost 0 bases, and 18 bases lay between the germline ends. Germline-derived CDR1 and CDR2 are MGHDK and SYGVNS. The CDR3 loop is CASSPVSTYRAKNIQYF. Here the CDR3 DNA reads TGTGCCAGCAGCCCCGTTTCCACATACAGAGCCAAAAACATTCAGTACTTC.

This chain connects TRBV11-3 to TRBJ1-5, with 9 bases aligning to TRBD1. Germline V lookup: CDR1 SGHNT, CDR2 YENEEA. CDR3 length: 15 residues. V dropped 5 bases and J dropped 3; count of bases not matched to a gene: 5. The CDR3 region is CASSAGQGYNQPQHF. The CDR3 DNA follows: TGTGCCAGCAGCGCCGGACAGGGGTACAATCAGCCCCAGCATTTT.

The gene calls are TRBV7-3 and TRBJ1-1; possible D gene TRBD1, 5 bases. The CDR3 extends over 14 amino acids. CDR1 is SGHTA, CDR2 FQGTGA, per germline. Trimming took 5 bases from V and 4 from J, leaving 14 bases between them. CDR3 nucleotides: TGTGCCAGCAGCCCCGCCGGGGCGCGCACTGAAGCTTTCTTT. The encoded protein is CASSPAGARTEAFF.

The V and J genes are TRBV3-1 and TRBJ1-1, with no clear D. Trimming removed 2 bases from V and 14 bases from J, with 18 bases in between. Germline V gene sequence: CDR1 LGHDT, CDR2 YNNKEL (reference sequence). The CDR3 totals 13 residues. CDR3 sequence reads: CASSQLDRLTRFF. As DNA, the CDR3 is TGTGCCAGCAGCCAATTAGATCGGCTTACGCGCTTCTTT.

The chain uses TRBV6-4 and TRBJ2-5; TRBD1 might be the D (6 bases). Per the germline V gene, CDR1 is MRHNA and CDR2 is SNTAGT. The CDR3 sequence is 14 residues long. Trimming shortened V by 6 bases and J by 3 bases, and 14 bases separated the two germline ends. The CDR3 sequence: CASREGQHEETQYF. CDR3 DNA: TGTGCCAGCAGGGAAGGACAGCACGAAGAGACCCAGTACTTC.

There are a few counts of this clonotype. CDR3 DNA sequence: TGCAGTGCCCTATTGACTAGCGAGACCCAGTACTTC. This codes for CSALLTSETQYF. The rearrangement links TRBV20-1 to TRBJ2-5; 7 bases match TRBD2. Germline V gene sequence: CDR1 DFQATT, CDR2 SNEGSKA (reference sequence). V was clipped by 6 bases and J by 5 bases; unmatched bases: 6. The CDR3 length is 12 residues.

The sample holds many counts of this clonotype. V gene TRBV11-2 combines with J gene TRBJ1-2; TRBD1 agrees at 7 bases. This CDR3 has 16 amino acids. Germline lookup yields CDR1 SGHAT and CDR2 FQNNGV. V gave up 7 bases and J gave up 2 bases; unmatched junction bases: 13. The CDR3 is CASTSDRTLINYGYTF. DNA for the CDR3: TGTGCCAGCACCTCGGACAGGACCCTAATCAACTATGGCTACACCTTC.

CDR3 loop: CATSDADRGPEQFF. The CDR3 region has the DNA TGTGCCACCAGTGATGCGGACCGGGGCCCTGAGCAGTTCTTC. The chain carries TRBV24-1 and TRBJ2-1; D assignment may be TRBD1 or TRBD2 (5 bases each). The CDR3 has 14 amino acids. With 3 bases removed from V and 9 bases from J, the gap between germline ends came to 14 bases. CDR1 is KGHDR, CDR2 SFDVKD, per germline.

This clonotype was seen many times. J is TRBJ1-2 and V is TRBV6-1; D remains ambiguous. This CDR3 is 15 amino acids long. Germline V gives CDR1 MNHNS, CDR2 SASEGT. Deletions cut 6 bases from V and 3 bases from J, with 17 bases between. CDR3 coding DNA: TGTGCCAGCAGAGCCAAGGGTACACCCTACTATGGCTACACCTTC. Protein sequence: CASRAKGTPYYGYTF.

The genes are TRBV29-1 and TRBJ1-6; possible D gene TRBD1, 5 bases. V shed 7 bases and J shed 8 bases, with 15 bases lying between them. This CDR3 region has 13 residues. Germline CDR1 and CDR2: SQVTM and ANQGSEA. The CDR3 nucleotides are TGCAGCGCTGGGATGGGGGGGGATTCACCCCTCCACTTT. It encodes CSAGMGGDSPLHF.

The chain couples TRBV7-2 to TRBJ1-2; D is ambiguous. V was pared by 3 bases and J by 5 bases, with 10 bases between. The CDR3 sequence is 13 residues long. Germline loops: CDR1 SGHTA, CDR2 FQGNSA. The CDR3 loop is CASSFGVSYGYTF. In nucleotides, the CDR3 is TGTGCCAGCAGCTTTGGGGTGTCGTATGGCTACACCTTC.